The 2 T cell receptor beta chains listed next were all sequenced from one sample in a study of T cell changes during pregnancy in multiple sclerosis. The data were produced by immunoSEQ multiplex PCR, yet TCRdb's version contains in-frame clones alone and is incomplete. This sample carries tens of thousands of clones, nearly 95% of them seen once, and the ten largest clones take under 0.3%. The sequenced sample was CD4+ T cells from peripheral blood mononuclear cells, obtained in the second trimester of pregnancy. These receptors were obtained from a female donor with multiple sclerosis, enrolled in a pregnancy study.

CDR3 region: CASSEALGGEAFF. The CDR3 DNA is TGTGCCAGCAGTGAAGCGCTTGGAGGGGAAGCTTTCTTT. J is TRBJ1-1 and V is TRBV2; no definite D call. The CDR3 covers 13 residues. V lost 0 bases and J lost 8, with 10 bases in between. Germline V CDR1 and CDR2: SNHLY, FYNNEI.

In its sample, this clone was seen once. This rearrangement joins TRBV5-1 to TRBJ2-1; D is perhaps TRBD1 (6 bases). Germline CDR1 and CDR2: SGHRS and YFSETQ. V was pared by 4 bases and J by 6 bases, with 14 bases between. This CDR3 is built from 14 residues. The CDR3 is CASSRRDNSNEQFF. CDR3 in DNA: TGCGCCAGCAGCCGCCGGGACAACTCCAATGAGCAGTTCTTC. Based on the CDR3 plus reference TRBV5-1 and TRBJ2-1, the full variable domain is KAGVTQTPRYLIKTRGQQVTLSCSPISGHRSVSWYQQTPGQGLQFLFEYFSETQRNKGNFPGRFSGRQFSNSRSEMNVSTLELGDSALYLCASSRRDNSNEQFFGPGTRLTVL.